The sequence of this T cell receptor (beta chain) was determined in a study of vaccination and CD4 T cells after COVID-19. Overall study: Sampling that followed vaccination took place a median about 71 days after dose two, within a range of 14 to 241. General study results and limits: Of the reactive clones in convalescent patients, a median about 90% showed up only post-vaccination.

This clonotype was observed a single time. The antigen remains undetermined. TCRdb fed the PCR reads into MiXCR, producing one record per CDR3 protein. Among about 18,000 distinct CDR3 sequences listed, just over 60% were seen once. The dates of positive PCR tests extended from March through December 2020 and came before the US Alpha, Beta and Delta variants. The material was CD4+ T cells from blood, obtained after SARS-CoV-2 vaccination. The sequence was obtained from a human donor who had recovered from COVID-19.

The CDR3 sequence is CATSAGVGYEQYF. For the CDR3, the DNA is TGTGCCACCAGTGCCGGGGTTGGCTACGAGCAGTACTTC. The chain employs TRBV24-1 and TRBJ2-7; TRBD2 is a possible D gene (5 bases). V lost 5 bases, J lost 3 bases, and 10 bases lay in between. The CDR3 has 13 residues. The germline gives CDR1 KGHDR, CDR2 SFDVKD.